This T cell receptor beta chain is from a study of cytomegalovirus exposure and HLA in healthy donors. PCR was performed using 60 Vbeta and 13 Jbeta primers. The table came from immunoSEQ multiplex PCR; TCRdb's copy has only in-frame clones and leaves some out. The table has approximately 88,000 clones, approximately 76% seen once; the top ten hold 1.3% to 1.5%. Donors sampled were nominally healthy, though unrecorded immune exposures were likely. The receptor's source is a male donor in good health and CMV-seronegative. The sample was PBMCs.

The CDR3 sequence: CASTEGAENEKLFF. DNA for the CDR3: TGTGCCAGCACGGAGGGGGCAGAGAATGAAAAACTGTTTTTT. The V and J genes are TRBV5-6 and TRBJ1-4; the match to TRBD1 covers 7 bases. In germline, CDR1 is SGHDT, CDR2 YYEEEE. V lost 6 bases, J lost 5 bases, and 7 bases stayed unmatched. This CDR3 comprises 14 residues.